This record concerns one T cell receptor beta chain sequence. Its antigen remains unknown. The data belong to a study of cytomegalovirus exposure and HLA in healthy donors. Findings and limits, study-wide: Common viral pathogens were later found to be apparently linked to several of the most significant clusters. Across all donors, roughly uniform sequencing depth was an assumption of the presence/absence analyses.

The PCR was carried out with 60 Vbeta primers and 13 Jbeta primers. This table comes from immunoSEQ multiplex PCR, and its TCRdb copy is limited to in-frame clones, with some not included. The data contain 90,000 to 120,000 clones, 65% to 85% of them singletons. The sequence came from a man aged 18 to 29 in good health and CMV-seronegative. Material: PBMCs.

The CDR3 sequence: CASSLEGASTDTQYF. CDR3 nucleotides: TGCGCCAGCAGCCTCGAGGGAGCTAGCACAGATACGCAGTATTTT. This chain joins TRBV4-3 and TRBJ2-3; possible D gene TRBD2, 5 bases. The V gene lost 4 bases and the J gene lost 0 bases, with 11 bases spanning the gap. Germline V gene sequence: CDR1 LGHNA, CDR2 YSLEER. The CDR3 runs to 15 residues.